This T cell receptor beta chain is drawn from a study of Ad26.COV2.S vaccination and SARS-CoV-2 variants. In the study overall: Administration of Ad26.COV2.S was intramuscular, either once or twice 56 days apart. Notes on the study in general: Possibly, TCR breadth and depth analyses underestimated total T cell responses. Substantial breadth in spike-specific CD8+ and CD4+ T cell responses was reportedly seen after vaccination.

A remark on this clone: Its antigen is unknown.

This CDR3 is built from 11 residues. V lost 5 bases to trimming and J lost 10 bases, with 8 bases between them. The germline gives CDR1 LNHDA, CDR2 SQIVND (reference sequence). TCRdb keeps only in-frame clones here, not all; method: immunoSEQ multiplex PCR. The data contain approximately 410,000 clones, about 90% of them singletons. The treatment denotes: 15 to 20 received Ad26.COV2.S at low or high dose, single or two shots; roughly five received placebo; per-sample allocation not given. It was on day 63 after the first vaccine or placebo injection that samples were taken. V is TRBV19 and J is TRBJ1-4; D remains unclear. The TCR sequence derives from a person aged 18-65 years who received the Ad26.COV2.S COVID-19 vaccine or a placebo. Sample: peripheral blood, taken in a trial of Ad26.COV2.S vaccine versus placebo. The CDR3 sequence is CASSSGLKLFF. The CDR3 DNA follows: TGTGCCAGTAGTTCTGGCCTAAAACTGTTTTTT. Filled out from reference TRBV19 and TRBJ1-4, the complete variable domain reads DGGITQSPKYLFRKEGQNVTLSCEQNLNHDAMYWYRQDPGQGLRLIYYSQIVNDFQKGDIAEGYSVSREKKESFPLTVTSAQKNPTAFYLCASSSGLKLFFGSGTQLSVL.